Listed below are T cell receptor beta chains from one sample, sequenced in a study of blood T cell dynamics during melanoma immunotherapy. Generated by immunoSEQ multiplex PCR, the TCRdb table keeps only in-frame clones and is missing some. The sample yields some 15,000 clones, about 89% seen once. The sample here was blood, taken from a patient treated with checkpoint blockade. Receptors were obtained from a human donor with melanoma. Each CDR3 is given with its conserved first and last residue. D genes are given only for firm matches.

cdr3_aa | j_call | d_call | v_call
CASTPPGRGNEKLFF | TRBJ1-4 | NA | TRBV28
CASSQEGQGAGNEQFF | TRBJ2-1 | TRBD1 | TRBV4-2
CAISDLLEANAYEQYF | TRBJ2-7 | NA | TRBV10-3
CASSRTGVYEQYF | TRBJ2-7 | TRBD1 | TRBV2
CASSLGLAGGNEQYF | TRBJ2-7 | TRBD2 | TRBV5-1
CASSYRGDNSPLHF | TRBJ1-6 | NA | TRBV7-2
CASTQTGRGSGNTIYF | TRBJ1-3 | TRBD1 | TRBV6-6
CASSPRTDYGYTF | TRBJ1-2 | NA | TRBV14
CASRTGQLLPYEQYF | TRBJ2-7 | TRBD1 | TRBV27
CASSHTRGGELFF | TRBJ2-2 | NA | TRBV19
CAWRGRGTGELFF | TRBJ2-2 | NA | TRBV30
CASSEVQLAVYF | TRBJ2-5 | TRBD2 | TRBV6-1
CASSLGGGQGYTF | TRBJ1-2 | NA | TRBV7-9
CASSSGGMGYTF | TRBJ1-2 | NA | TRBV28
CASSLATGANVLTF | TRBJ2-6 | NA | TRBV7-9
CASKRTGEVVYGYTF | TRBJ1-2 | TRBD1 | TRBV19
CASDTGSPKDGYTF | TRBJ1-2 | NA | TRBV19
CASSYFGRDFTYEQYF | TRBJ2-7 | NA | TRBV6-5
CASSQEASGRGNEQFF | TRBJ2-1 | TRBD2 | TRBV4-1
CASSSGVTSGNTIYF | TRBJ1-3 | NA | TRBV19
CASSSGFGTEAFF | TRBJ1-1 | NA | TRBV11-2
CASSLGGSYEQYF | NA | NA | TRBV11-2
CASSYPGDTEAFF | TRBJ1-1 | NA | TRBV28
CASSLNYNSPLHF | TRBJ1-6 | NA | TRBV5-8
CASSLGLRTDTQYF | TRBJ2-3 | NA | TRBV5-6
CASSFTGNYGYTF | TRBJ1-2 | NA | TRBV5-1
CASSQQGVAKNIQYF | TRBJ2-4 | TRBD1 | TRBV27
CASSQLPGLAGGEQYF | TRBJ2-7 | TRBD2 | TRBV4-1
CASLRWGIGYGYTF | TRBJ1-2 | NA | TRBV5-6
CASSLAIGGGNTIYF | TRBJ1-3 | NA | TRBV11-2
CASSRAMVNTEAFF | TRBJ1-1 | NA | TRBV7-9
CASSGSTIGNQPQHF | TRBJ1-5 | NA | TRBV6-1
CASGLSSASEQYF | TRBJ2-7 | NA | TRBV12-5
CASSRRQGGEAFF | TRBJ1-1 | TRBD1 | TRBV7-6
CASSQASDRAGVADTQYF | TRBJ2-3 | TRBD2 | TRBV4-1
CASSYSVYNQPQHF | TRBJ1-5 | NA | TRBV6-6